This T cell receptor (beta chain) appears in the sequencing data of a study of T-cell reconstitution after alpha-beta-depleted transplantation in children. Overall study results and limits: Most T-cell counts and diversity one year after the transplant came from T cells that were newly produced. Reportedly, roughly two months post-transplant, alpha-beta T cells arose from several hundred expanded graft clones. TCRbeta diversity was high at day 60 in some patients (a result of surviving recipient T cells and thymic progenitors).

Unique molecular identifiers tagged the TCRbeta library. TCRdb independently ran MiXCR on the PCR reads; one entry per CDR3 protein. The sample lists about 540,000 distinct CDR3 sequences, approximately 30% seen once, with approximately 33% in the top ten. This clonotype was seen a few times. Its specificity is unknown. The CDR3 is 13 amino acids. Trimming took off 3 bases at V and 9 bases at J, with 12 bases between the two ends. Per the germline V gene, CDR1 is SGHKS and CDR2 is YYEKEE (reference sequence). The rearrangement uses TRBV5-5 and TRBJ2-2; D is possibly TRBD1 or TRBD2 (5 bases each). The clonotype comes from a boy under three years old with Wiskott-Aldrich syndrome, due to receive a stem cell transplant. The sequencing used PBMCs, collected before TCRalphabeta/CD19-depleted stem cell transplant. The CDR3 region has the DNA TGTGCCAGCAGCTCCGTGGGACGTAGGGAGCTGTTTTTT. It yields the protein CASSSVGRRELFF. The variable domain in full, completed from reference TRBV5-5 and TRBJ2-2, reads DAGVTQSPTHLIKTRGQQVTLRCSPISGHKSVSWYQQVLGQGPQFIFQYYEKEERGRGNFPDRFSARQFPNYSSELNVNALLLGDSALYLCASSSVGRRELFFGEGSRLTVL.